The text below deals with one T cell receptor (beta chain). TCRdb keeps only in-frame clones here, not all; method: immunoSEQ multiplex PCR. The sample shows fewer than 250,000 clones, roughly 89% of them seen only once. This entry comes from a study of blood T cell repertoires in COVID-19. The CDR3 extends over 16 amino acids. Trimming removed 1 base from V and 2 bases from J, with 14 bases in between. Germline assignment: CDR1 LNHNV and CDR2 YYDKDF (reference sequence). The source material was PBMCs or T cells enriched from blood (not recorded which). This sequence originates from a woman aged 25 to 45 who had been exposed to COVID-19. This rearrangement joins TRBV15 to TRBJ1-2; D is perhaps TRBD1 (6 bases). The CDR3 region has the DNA TGTGCCACCAGCAGAGTCGGGCAGGGGTTGAACTATGGCTACACCTTC. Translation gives CATSRVGQGLNYGYTF.